The 23 T cell receptor beta chains given below trace back to one sample, sequenced in a study of somatic mutations in cytotoxic T cells in rheumatoid arthritis (dated by TCRdb to the late 2010s). The library was built by means of the immunoSEQ multiplex PCR assay. In TCRdb, the immuneACCESS table is reduced to in-frame sequences with V and J assigned. These tables do not hold every clone; where another copy was compared, an unresolved V gene accounts for under half, and the others remain unexplained. A total of 15,000 to 20,000 clones appear in this sample, 74% of them only once. The biggest ten clones account for about 5.4% of the sample. The sample was CD8+ T cells sorted from blood. Source of these receptors: a man between 60 and 70 years old in good health.

This clone was seen a few times. J is TRBJ1-3 and V is TRBV25-1; D not certain. Germline CDR1 and CDR2: MGHDK and SYGVNS. Trimming removed 3 bases at V and 0 bases at J, with 9 bases between. This CDR3 spans 15 amino acids. The CDR3 DNA is TGTGCCAGCAGTGAGTATCTGGCCTCTGGAAACACCATATATTTT. It translates to CASSEYLASGNTIYF.

The chain has TRBV27 and TRBJ2-7; 10 bases agree with TRBD2. The CDR3 contains 18 residues. Germline-derived CDR1 and CDR2 are MNHEY and SMNVEV (reference sequence). The ends lost 0 bases at V and 2 bases at J; junction bases unmatched: 10. The CDR3: CASSLSPSGGPAPYEQYF. DNA for the CDR3: TGTGCCAGCAGTTTATCGCCTAGCGGGGGACCGGCGCCCTACGAGCAGTACTTC.

The V and J genes are TRBV7-9 and TRBJ1-2; D might be TRBD1 (6 bases). Looked up from germline, CDR1 is SEHNR and CDR2 is FQNEAQ (reference sequence). V was shortened by 7 bases and J by 5 bases, with 11 bases between the two germline ends. The CDR3 has 12 amino acids. CDR3 residues: CASTLDRYGYTF. In DNA form, the CDR3 reads TGTGCCAGCACCCTGGACAGATATGGCTACACCTTC. The full variable domain, completed using reference TRBV7-9 and TRBJ1-2, is DTGVSQNPRHKITKRGQNVTFRCDPISEHNRLYWYRQTLGQGPEFLTYFQNEAQLEKSRLLSDRFSAERPKGSFSTLEIQRTEQGDSAMYLCASTLDRYGYTFGSGTRLTVV.

V is TRBV6-5 and J is TRBJ2-5; tentatively, D is TRBD1 (6 bases). The better agreement between TRBJ2-7 and the DNA end casts doubt on the J call. The CDR3 spans 15 residues. Germline CDR1 MNHEY, CDR2 SVGAGI. The CDR3 loop is CASSYGWSRGNEQYF. Here the CDR3 DNA reads TGTGCCAGCAGTTATGGGTGGTCCAGGGGCAACGAGCAGTACTTC.

The chain uses TRBV27 and TRBJ2-5, with 11 positions matching TRBD1. Trimming took 6 bases from V and 5 from J; bases not matched to a gene: 11. Germline V gene lookup returns CDR1 MNHEY and CDR2 SMNVEV (reference sequence). There are 16 residues in the CDR3. The CDR3 sequence: CASRKAWDRGLETQYF. In DNA form, the CDR3 reads TGTGCCAGCAGGAAAGCCTGGGACAGGGGGTTGGAGACCCAGTACTTC.

V and J are TRBV7-8 and TRBJ2-2, with D possibly TRBD2 on 6 matching bases. Trimming removed 1 base at V and 1 base at J, with 10 bases between. The germline V gene encodes CDR1 SGHVS and CDR2 FQNEAQ. The CDR3 sequence is 16 residues long. The CDR3 loop is CASSLGRGWNTGELFF. CDR3 DNA sequence: TGTGCCAGCAGCTTAGGACGGGGGTGGAACACCGGGGAGCTGTTTTTT.

The gene calls are TRBV28 and TRBJ2-7, with a possible D match to TRBD1 (6 bases). The CDR3 extends over 13 amino acids. The V gene's germline CDR1 is MDHEN and CDR2 SYDVKM. The V gene lost 3 bases and the J gene lost 4 bases, with 10 bases spanning the gap. DNA for the CDR3: TGTGCCAGCAGTTTGCGGACAGTATACGAGCAGTACTTC. Protein sequence: CASSLRTVYEQYF.

The CDR3 sequence: CASSQTSGGNNEQFF. As DNA, the CDR3 is TGTGCCAGCAGCCAGACTAGCGGGGGAAACAATGAGCAGTTCTTC. The chain carries TRBV7-9 and TRBJ2-1; TRBD2 matches 12 bases. Looked up from germline, CDR1 is SEHNR and CDR2 is FQNEAQ (reference sequence). CDR3 length equals 15 residues. V was pared by 5 bases and J by 5 bases, with 4 bases of the junction left unmatched.

A few counts support this clone. CDR3 in amino acids: CAWYGPTDTRGYEQYF. CDR3 nucleotide sequence: TGTGCCTGGTACGGTCCTACAGACACCAGGGGCTACGAGCAGTACTTC. The chain employs TRBV30 and TRBJ2-7; D is perhaps TRBD1 (6 bases). V shed 5 bases and J shed 3 bases, with 23 bases lying between them. CDR1 and CDR2 from the germline V gene are GTSNPN and SVGIG (reference sequence). This CDR3 contains 16 residues.

This rearrangement joins TRBV4-1 to TRBJ2-5, with 7 bases lining up with TRBD2. This CDR3 has 12 residues. With V trimmed by 6 bases and J by 4 bases, 2 bases remained unmatched. The germline gives CDR1 MGHRA, CDR2 YSYEKL. The CDR3 nucleotides are TGCGCCAGCAGTATAGCGGGAGAGACCCAGTACTTC. This codes for CASSIAGETQYF.

J is TRBJ2-5 and V is TRBV11-2, with 7 bases identical to TRBD2. The CDR3 covers 16 residues. In germline, CDR1 is SGHAT, CDR2 FQNNGV. Trimming at V came to 2 bases and at J to 0 bases, leaving 6 bases not matched to a gene. CDR3 DNA: TGTGCCAGCAGCTTAACGGGGGGAGCGTACCAAGAGACCCAGTACTTC. It specifies CASSLTGGAYQETQYF.

The rearrangement joins TRBV27 to TRBJ2-3, with TRBD2 matching 10 bases. Trimming removed 5 bases from V and 2 bases from J; junction bases left unmatched: 7. Germline-derived CDR1 and CDR2 are MNHEY and SMNVEV (reference sequence). CDR3 length: 16 amino acids. Here the CDR3 DNA reads TGTGCCAGCAGTAGCCCCCTAGCGGGAGACACAGATACGCAGTATTTT. This sequence encodes CASSSPLAGDTDTQYF.

J is TRBJ1-1 and V is TRBV27; TRBD1 is a possible D gene (6 bases). Trimming removed 2 bases at V and 5 bases at J, with 12 bases between. This CDR3 region has 14 residues. Per germline, CDR1 MNHEY and CDR2 SMNVEV (reference sequence). This chain's CDR3 is CASSLVGAGTEAFF. In DNA form, the CDR3 reads TGTGCCAGCAGTTTAGTGGGGGCAGGGACTGAAGCTTTCTTT.

In its sample, this clone was seen a few times. The CDR3 region is CASSHASSGSYEQYF. The CDR3 DNA sequence: TGCGCCAGCAGCCACGCTTCCTCCGGGTCCTACGAGCAGTACTTC. This rearrangement joins TRBV4-1 to TRBJ2-7, with D unclear. The ends were cut back, 3 bases at V and 1 base at J, with 13 bases in the middle. Germline-derived CDR1 and CDR2 are MGHRA and YSYEKL. The CDR3 consists of 15 residues.

V is TRBV27 and J is TRBJ2-5; TRBD1 agrees at 7 bases. J was trimmed by 5 bases and V by 6 bases; bases with no gene match: 12. Germline-derived CDR1 and CDR2 are MNHEY and SMNVEV (reference sequence). The CDR3 totals 15 residues. In nucleotides, the CDR3 is TGTGCCAGCAGAAAACAGGGGCTCGTCTGGGAGACCCAGTACTTC. The encoded protein is CASRKQGLVWETQYF.

Comments on this clone: Other DNA sequences in the sample encode the same CDR3. The rearrangement links TRBV2 to TRBJ1-4; D might be TRBD1 (6 bases). Trimming removed 9 bases from V and 5 bases from J, with 10 bases in between. Per the germline V gene, CDR1 is SNHLY and CDR2 is FYNNEI. The CDR3 runs to 12 residues. CDR3 sequence (DNA): TGTGCCAGACAGGGCCTCAATGAAAAACTGTTTTTT. This gives the protein CARQGLNEKLFF.

The rearrangement joins TRBV27 to TRBJ2-7; D call uncertain. CDR3 length: 13 residues. The V gene lost 5 bases and the J gene lost 1 base, with 9 bases spanning the gap. Germline V gives CDR1 MNHEY, CDR2 SMNVEV (reference sequence). Here the CDR3 reads CASSPRVSYEQYF. Written as DNA, the CDR3 is TGTGCCAGCAGTCCCCGGGTTTCCTACGAGCAGTACTTC.

This chain links TRBV7-6 with TRBJ1-3; 9 bases are a match to TRBD1. Trimming took 5 bases from V and 1 from J; bases not matched to a gene: 3. This CDR3 spans 15 amino acids. Germline V gene lookup returns CDR1 SGHVS and CDR2 FNYEAQ. Here the CDR3 DNA reads TGTGCCAGCAGCCTCGGACAGGGGTCTGGAAACACCATATATTTT. Protein: CASSLGQGSGNTIYF.

The genes are TRBV27 and TRBJ1-2, with no clear D. Deletions cut 3 bases from V and 7 bases from J, with 21 bases between. The CDR3 length is 16 residues. The germline CDR1 and CDR2 sequences are MNHEY and SMNVEV (reference sequence). This chain's CDR3 is CASSLGPAWVSSGYTF. CDR3 coding DNA: TGTGCCAGCAGTTTGGGCCCGGCGTGGGTCAGCTCTGGCTACACCTTC.

The chain recombines TRBV6-5 with TRBJ1-1; D remains ambiguous. V was shortened by 5 bases and J by 7 bases, with 8 bases between the two germline ends. CDR3 size: 11 residues. The germline V gene encodes CDR1 MNHEY and CDR2 SVGAGI. This chain's CDR3 is CASSPGSEAFF. CDR3 coding DNA: TGTGCCAGCAGTCCAGGTAGTGAAGCTTTCTTT.

This sequence joins TRBV9 and TRBJ2-7; the match to TRBD1 covers 10 bases. The junction had 13 bases not matched to a gene; V was cut back by 4 bases and J by 6 bases. There are 16 residues in the CDR3. Germline V gene data show CDR1 as SGDLS and CDR2 as YYNGEE. CDR3 region: CASSPRWGTGVREQYF. As DNA, the CDR3 is TGTGCCAGCAGCCCTCGTTGGGGGACAGGGGTGCGCGAGCAGTACTTC.

The rearrangement uses TRBV5-4 and TRBJ1-1; 9 bases match TRBD1. Germline-derived CDR1 and CDR2 are SGHNT and YYREEE (reference sequence). V was clipped by 3 bases and J by 1 base; unmatched bases: 1. The CDR3 runs 14 residues. The CDR3 loop is CASSWTGANTEAFF. The CDR3 DNA follows: TGTGCCAGCAGCTGGACAGGGGCGAACACTGAAGCTTTCTTT.

This clone was seen a handful of times. This chain connects TRBV5-8 to TRBJ2-1, with 7 positions matching TRBD1. Germline lookup yields CDR1 SGHTS and CDR2 YDEGEE. The V and J ends lost 4 bases and 3 bases, in that order; junction bases with no gene match: 7. CDR3 length: 15 amino acids. The CDR3, as DNA: TGTGCCAGCAGCGTCCGGGACAGACACTACAATGAGCAGTTCTTC. Amino acid sequence: CASSVRDRHYNEQFF.